A single sample is the source of the 14 T cell receptor beta chains below, sequenced in a study of blood T cell repertoires in COVID-19. Using immunoSEQ multiplex PCR, the repertoire was profiled, and TCRdb retains in-frame clones only, with some absent. The sample consists of 85,000 to 110,000 clones, around 90% of them appearing once. Sequencing was carried out using peripheral blood. The receptor source for this set is a woman of 80 years or more in a cohort sampled during active COVID-19.

The chain has TRBV10-2 and TRBJ2-7; 7 nucleotides agree with TRBD2. The CDR3 spans 13 residues. Germline V gene lookup returns CDR1 WSHSY and CDR2 SAAADI. With 4 bases clipped from V and 4 bases from J, the junction kept 4 bases outside the gene matches. CDR3 in amino acids: CASSGGGSYEQYF. CDR3 coding DNA: TGCGCCAGCAGTGGTGGCGGGAGTTACGAGCAGTACTTC.

The chain joins TRBV5-5 to TRBJ2-5, with a weak D call TRBD2 (5 bases). Germline V gene sequence: CDR1 SGHKS, CDR2 YYEKEE (reference sequence). The CDR3 runs 14 residues. Trimming took 4 bases from V and 2 from J, leaving 12 bases between them. The CDR3 sequence: CASSPLSGQETQYF. For the CDR3, the DNA is TGTGCCAGCAGCCCCCTAAGCGGACAAGAGACCCAGTACTTC. Drawing the rest from reference TRBV5-5 and TRBJ2-5, the complete variable domain is DAGVTQSPTHLIKTRGQQVTLRCSPISGHKSVSWYQQVLGQGPQFIFQYYEKEERGRGNFPDRFSARQFPNYSSELNVNALLLGDSALYLCASSPLSGQETQYFGPGTRLLVL.

The chain links TRBV27 to TRBJ2-3; possible D gene TRBD1, 7 bases. The V gene lost 10 bases and the J gene lost 3 bases, with 17 bases spanning the gap. This CDR3 region has 14 residues. Germline CDR1 MNHEY, CDR2 SMNVEV (reference sequence). CDR3: CATQGRLGTDTQYF. As DNA, the CDR3 is TGTGCCACACAGGGGAGGTTGGGGACAGATACGCAGTATTTT.

CDR3 coding DNA: TGTGCCAGCAGCCCAAACTCGAACACCGGGGAGCTGTTTTTT. Amino acids: CASSPNSNTGELFF. The chain couples TRBV16 to TRBJ2-2; no clear D. Germline V gene sequence: CDR1 KGHSY, CDR2 FQNENV. The CDR3 is made up of 14 amino acids. Trimming cost V 4 bases and J 0 bases, with 6 bases left between them.

The V and J genes are TRBV2 and TRBJ2-1; the D gene is possibly TRBD2 (6 bases). The germline CDR1 and CDR2 sequences are SNHLY and FYNNEI. V lost 4 bases to trimming and J lost 2 bases, with 12 bases between them. The CDR3 is made up of 15 amino acids. The CDR3: CASSVGGGAYNEQFF. The DNA of the CDR3 is TGTGCCAGCAGTGTGGGAGGTGGGGCCTACAATGAGCAGTTCTTC. The full variable domain, rest sourced from reference TRBV2 and TRBJ2-1, is EPEVTQTPSHQVTQMGQEVILRCVPISNHLYFYWYRQILGQKVEFLVSFYNNEISEKSEIFDDQFSVERPDGSNFTLKIRSTKLEDSAMYFCASSVGGGAYNEQFFGPGTRLTVL.

The chain carries TRBV19 and TRBJ1-2; D unclear. The germline gives CDR1 LNHDA, CDR2 SQIVND (reference sequence). The CDR3 is 13 residues long. Trimming took off 3 bases at V and 4 bases at J, with 9 bases between the two ends. The CDR3 loop reads CASSISSAYGYTF. The CDR3 DNA follows: TGTGCCAGTAGTATCTCCAGCGCCTATGGCTACACCTTC.

This chain links TRBV7-2 with TRBJ2-5; 9 nucleotides match TRBD2. Germline V gives CDR1 SGHTA, CDR2 FQGNSA. The V gene end was trimmed by 5 bases and the J gene end by 4 bases; junction bases not matched to a gene: 8. This CDR3 is 15 amino acids long. The CDR3 reads CASSRPGLALETQYF. The DNA for the CDR3 is TGTGCCAGCAGCCGCCCGGGACTAGCTTTAGAGACCCAGTACTTC.

The V call is TRBV5-1, the J call TRBJ1-4; TRBD1 matches at 10 bases. J was trimmed by 6 bases and V by 4 bases; bases with no gene match: 6. The CDR3 spans 15 residues. Germline-derived CDR1 and CDR2 are SGHRS and YFSETQ. The chain's CDR3 is CASSATGTGDEKLFF. CDR3 bases: TGCGCCAGCAGCGCTACCGGGACAGGGGATGAAAAACTGTTTTTT. Supplemented by reference TRBV5-1 and TRBJ1-4, the full variable domain reads KAGVTQTPRYLIKTRGQQVTLSCSPISGHRSVSWYQQTPGQGLQFLFEYFSETQRNKGNFPGRFSGRQFSNSRSEMNVSTLELGDSALYLCASSATGTGDEKLFFGSGTQLSVL.

The chain combines TRBV3-1 (or the pseudogene TRBV3-2) with TRBJ2-5; the match to TRBD2 covers 9 bases. The germline CDR1 and CDR2 sequences are LGHDT and YNNKEL (reference sequence). The CDR3 runs 13 residues. V lost 6 bases, J lost 5 bases, and 4 bases stayed unmatched. The CDR3 nucleotides read TGTGCCAGCAGGCAGGCGGGAGGGGAGACCCAGTACTTC. Its protein product is CASRQAGGETQYF.

This chain connects TRBV12-3 or TRBV12-4 to TRBJ2-7, with TRBD1 as a possible D gene (6 bases). The CDR3 is 13 residues long. V lost 3 bases, J lost 5 bases, and 11 bases lay in between. CDR3 sequence reads: CASSFQGYHEQYF. The CDR3 DNA follows: TGTGCCAGCAGTTTCCAGGGGTACCACGAGCAGTACTTC.

The V and J genes are TRBV19 and TRBJ1-2, with 7 bases matching TRBD1. Germline V gene lookup returns CDR1 LNHDA and CDR2 SQIVND (reference sequence). The CDR3 extends over 16 amino acids. With 3 bases clipped from V and 5 bases from J, the junction kept 12 bases outside the gene matches. The CDR3 DNA sequence: TGTGCCAGTAGTATGGGGACAGTCCCGGCGATATATGGCTACACCTTC. This translates into CASSMGTVPAIYGYTF. The whole variable domain, remainder taken from reference TRBV19 and TRBJ1-2, is DGGITQSPKYLFRKEGQNVTLSCEQNLNHDAMYWYRQDPGQGLRLIYYSQIVNDFQKGDIAEGYSVSREKKESFPLTVTSAQKNPTAFYLCASSMGTVPAIYGYTFGSGTRLTVV.

The chain recombines TRBV3-1 (or the pseudogene TRBV3-2) with TRBJ2-7, with TRBD1 identical over 8 bases. The germline gives CDR1 LGHDT, CDR2 YNNKEL (reference sequence). The CDR3 is 15 residues long. With 3 bases clipped from V and 0 bases from J, the junction kept 4 bases outside the gene matches. DNA of the CDR3: TGTGCCAGCAGCCACGGGACAGGTCTCTCCTACGAGCAGTACTTC. Amino acid sequence: CASSHGTGLSYEQYF.

The chain is built from TRBV5-4 and TRBJ2-3; TRBD2 matches at 8 bases. Germline V gives CDR1 SGHNT, CDR2 YYREEE (reference sequence). V trimming: 5 bases; J trimming: 0 bases; junction bases outside the gene matches: 11. The CDR3 runs to 17 residues. In DNA form, the CDR3 reads TGTGCCAGCAGTCGGGCCGGGAGGGACCCTAGCACAGATACGCAGTATTTT. Translating it yields CASSRAGRDPSTDTQYF. The variable domain in full, completed from reference TRBV5-4 and TRBJ2-3, reads ETGVTQSPTHLIKTRGQQVTLRCSSQSGHNTVSWYQQALGQGPQFIFQYYREEENGRGNFPPRFSGLQFPNYSSELNVNALELDDSALYLCASSRAGRDPSTDTQYFGPGTRLTVL.

The chain recombines TRBV19 with TRBJ1-2, with 7 bases matching TRBD1. Per the germline V gene, CDR1 is LNHDA and CDR2 is SQIVND (reference sequence). The CDR3 covers 14 residues. Unmatched junction bases numbered 10, after V lost 7 bases and J lost 5 bases. CDR3 loop: CASTMDRQKYGYTF. The CDR3 DNA reads TGTGCCAGTACCATGGACAGGCAGAAGTATGGCTACACCTTC.